Listed below are T cell receptor beta chains from one sample, sequenced in a study of CD8 T cells in Susac syndrome. MiXCR was run by TCRdb on the immunoSEQ multiplex PCR reads, yielding one entry per CDR3 protein. The sample lists about 80,000 distinct CDR3 sequences, roughly 94% seen once, with approximately 0.26% in the top ten. Sequenced material: CD8+ T cells from PBMCs. Receptor source: a human donor in good health. Each CDR3 is given with its conserved first and last residue. The order of the fields is CDR3 DNA, CDR3 protein, CDR3 length, clone size, J gene, V gene, D gene. A D gene is named only where the DNA matches it firmly. A row's size may be missing; if present it is once, few, many or a size class.

TGTGCCAGCAGCGTAGCTCGACAGCATCATGGCTACACCTTC	CASSVARQHHGYTF	14	-	TRBJ1-2	TRBV9	-
TGTGCCAGCAGTTCCGTTTGGAGTCATAGCTCCTACAATGAGCAGTTCTTC	CASSSVWSHSSYNEQFF	17	-	TRBJ2-1	TRBV12-3/TRBV12-4	-
TGTGCCAGCATACGGACAAACGGAGATACGCAGTATTTT	CASIRTNGDTQYF	13	-	TRBJ2-3	TRBV3-1	-
TGCAGTGCTAGAGATCAAGCGGGAGGTCCCCCCTACAATGAGCAGTTCTTC	CSARDQAGGPPYNEQFF	17	-	TRBJ2-1	TRBV20-1	TRBD2
TGTGCCAGCATTGGACAGAGTTCCTCTGGGGCCAACGTCCTGACTTTC	CASIGQSSSGANVLTF	16	-	TRBJ2-6	TRBV6-1	-
TGTGCCAGCAGTCCCCTTAAGGGGGGGGACGAGCAGTACTTC	CASSPLKGGDEQYF	14	few	TRBJ2-7	TRBV27	-
TGCGCCAGCAGCCAATCGGCCGATGGGTCTAACTATGGCTACACCTTC	CASSQSADGSNYGYTF	16	-	TRBJ1-2	TRBV4-3	-
TGTGCCACCAGTGACCCCGGGACAGCAGCTAACTATGGCTACACCTTC	CATSDPGTAANYGYTF	16	-	TRBJ1-2	TRBV24-1	TRBD1
TGTGCCAGCAGTTTATCGGACAACAATGAGCAGTTCTTC	CASSLSDNNEQFF	13	-	TRBJ2-1	TRBV27	-
TGTGCCAGCAGCCTAAAAGGGCGGGTAAGGCGGTTCTTC	CASSLKGRVRRFF	13	-	TRBJ2-1	TRBV14	-
TGTGCCAGCAGTTTCCTCGGGAGCGGGGCCGGGGAGCTGTTTTTT	CASSFLGSGAGELFF	15	-	TRBJ2-2	TRBV27	TRBD2
TGCAGTGCTAGAGATTTTAGCGGCAATGAGCAGTTCTTC	CSARDFSGNEQFF	13	-	TRBJ2-1	TRBV20-1	-
TGTGCCAGCAGCCCAGGGACAGGGAGAAGGTATGGCTACACCTTC	CASSPGTGRRYGYTF	15	few	TRBJ1-2	TRBV4-2	TRBD1
TGTGCCAGCAGTGGAAAGGAAATTGACGAGCAGTACTTC	CASSGKEIDEQYF	13	-	TRBJ2-7	TRBV6-1	-
TGTGCCAGCAGGTCGTGGGATTCACCCCTCCACTTT	CASRSWDSPLHF	12	-	TRBJ1-6	TRBV7-2	-
TGTGCCAGCAGCTCCGAGGTCCGCGCGGCTAATGAAAAACTGTTTTTT	CASSSEVRAANEKLFF	16	-	TRBJ1-4	TRBV7-9	-
TGTGCTAGTGTCCTGGCTCCCCCAGTGAACACTGAAGCTTTCTTT	CASVLAPPVNTEAFF	15	-	TRBJ1-1	TRBV12-5	-
TGCGCCAGCAGCGCTAAGCCGGCAGGGCCCTACGAGCAGTACTTC	CASSAKPAGPYEQYF	15	-	TRBJ2-7	TRBV4-1	-
TGTGCCAGCAGTTTACCAGCAGGGCCGGAGCAAGGGACCCAGTACTTC	CASSLPAGPEQGTQYF	16	-	TRBJ2-5	TRBV28	-
TGTGCCAGCAGTTTTCCGGGGACAGGGTATGGCTACACCTTC	CASSFPGTGYGYTF	14	-	TRBJ1-2	TRBV28	TRBD1
TGTGCCATCAGTGACCCTAGGACAGGTTACCTCTATGGCTACACCTTC	CAISDPRTGYLYGYTF	16	-	TRBJ1-2	TRBV10-3	TRBD1
TGTGCCAGCCACGGGGGGGCGGCCTACGAGCAGTACTTC	CASHGGAAYEQYF	13	once	TRBJ2-7	TRBV7-9	TRBD2
TGTGCCAGCAGCTTGCAGGGGTTGACTGAAGCTTTCTTT	CASSLQGLTEAFF	13	-	TRBJ1-1	TRBV5-6	-
TGCAGTGCTAGAGACCGGGACCGGATATTCTATAGCAATCAGCCCCAGCATTTT	CSARDRDRIFYSNQPQHF	18	-	TRBJ1-5	TRBV20-1	-
TGTGCCAGCAGCTTGAAGGGGGCGGGGACAGATACGCAGTATTTT	CASSLKGAGTDTQYF	15	once	TRBJ2-3	TRBV5-4	-
TGTGCCACCAGCAGAGGTCTCGGACAGGGAAATGAAAAACTGTTTTTT	CATSRGLGQGNEKLFF	16	-	TRBJ1-4	TRBV15	TRBD1
TGCGCCAGCAGCTTTGGACAGGGGAGCACAGATACGCAGTATTTT	CASSFGQGSTDTQYF	15	-	TRBJ2-3	TRBV5-1	TRBD1
TGTGCCAGCAGCTTTAACAGGGATGGCTACACCTTC	CASSFNRDGYTF	12	once	TRBJ1-2	TRBV7-9	-
TGTGCCAGCAGCAAAAGGCGTCGGGACAGGGAAAAAGGAGAGGCCCAGTACTTC	CASSKRRRDREKGEAQYF	18	-	TRBJ2-5	TRBV21-1	-
TGTGCCAGCCGAACCAACTATGGCTACACCTTC	CASRTNYGYTF	11	-	TRBJ1-2	TRBV12-3/TRBV12-4	-
TGTGCCAGCAGTCCCCTCAAGCCAGGTGTGCACATTCAGTACTTC	CASSPLKPGVHIQYF	15	once	TRBJ2-4	TRBV6-2/TRBV6-3	-
TGTGCCAGCAGCTTATCATCTGGTCCCGGGGAGCTGTTTTTT	CASSLSSGPGELFF	14	once	TRBJ2-2	TRBV7-6	-
TGTGCCAGCAGCCAGGAGGGGTTGCAGCCCCAGCATTTT	CASSQEGLQPQHF	13	-	TRBJ1-5	TRBV3-1	-
TGTGCCAGCATCGGGGGACTAGCGACGGCAGATACGCAGTATTTT	CASIGGLATADTQYF	15	once	TRBJ2-3	TRBV12-3/TRBV12-4	TRBD2
TGTGCCAGCAGCCCCAGAGGGACAGCCCGCTACGAGCAGTACTTC	CASSPRGTARYEQYF	15	-	TRBJ2-7	TRBV7-9	TRBD1
TGTGCCAGCAGCGCCCGGGACGCGAGCACAGATACGCAGTATTTT	CASSARDASTDTQYF	15	-	TRBJ2-3	TRBV9	-
TGTGCCTGGGGCGACGGGATTAGCAGTGAAGAGACCCAGTACTTC	CAWGDGISSEETQYF	15	-	TRBJ2-5	TRBV30	-
TGTGCCAGCAGCCAGGTATCTAGCGGGAGCTCCTACAATGAGCAGTTCTTC	CASSQVSSGSSYNEQFF	17	-	TRBJ2-1	TRBV3-1	TRBD2
TGTGCCAGCAGCTTAGTCTTTTCAGGGTTGGTGTCTGGGGCCAACGTCCTGACTTTC	CASSLVFSGLVSGANVLTF	19	-	TRBJ2-6	TRBV7-9	-
TGCGCCAGCAGTCGTTCGATGCAGGGCGCAACTAATGAAAAACTGTTTTTT	CASSRSMQGATNEKLFF	17	-	TRBJ1-4	TRBV4-1	-
TGTGCCAGCAGTTTACGAGGGCTTAGCGACGAGCAGTACTTC	CASSLRGLSDEQYF	14	-	TRBJ2-7	TRBV12-3/TRBV12-4	-
TGTGCCAGCAGCTTGGTTCAGGCGGTCGGGGAGCTGTTTTTT	CASSLVQAVGELFF	14	-	TRBJ2-2	TRBV7-9	-
TGTGCCAGCAGCGTTCGACAGGGCGAAGCTTTCTTT	CASSVRQGEAFF	12	-	TRBJ1-1	TRBV9	TRBD1
TGCGCCAGCCACGGTGGGGGGGGCTACAATGAGCAGTTCTTC	CASHGGGGYNEQFF	14	-	TRBJ2-1	TRBV5-1	TRBD2
TGCGCCAGCAGCCGCGAAGGTACAGGGGCAATAAATGAAAAACTGTTTTTT	CASSREGTGAINEKLFF	17	-	TRBJ1-4	TRBV4-3	TRBD1
TGTGCCACCACGGGGGGAAACAATGAGCAGTTCTTC	CATTGGNNEQFF	12	-	TRBJ2-1	TRBV13	TRBD2
TGTGCCAGCAGCGAGACAGGGGGCGAAGCAGATACGCAGTATTTT	CASSETGGEADTQYF	15	-	TRBJ2-3	TRBV12-3/TRBV12-4	TRBD1
TGCGCCAGCAGCCATGACGGCAGCGATTACAATGAGCAGTTCTTC	CASSHDGSDYNEQFF	15	-	TRBJ2-1	TRBV4-1	-
TGTGCCAGCAGCTTTAACCCTAGCGGTGAAGAGACCCAGTACTTC	CASSFNPSGEETQYF	15	-	TRBJ2-5	TRBV13	TRBD2
TGTGCCAGCAGTTTACTAGCGGAGACCCTCTACAATGAGCAGTTCTTC	CASSLLAETLYNEQFF	16	-	TRBJ2-1	TRBV27	TRBD2
TGCGCCAGCAGCCAAGCTCAACTCAGCGGGGGGGGTGGCTACACCTTC	CASSQAQLSGGGGYTF	16	-	TRBJ1-2	TRBV4-1	-
TGCGCCAGCAGCCAAGAAGGCCGGCTAGCGGGTTGGGTAACGCAGTATTTT	CASSQEGRLAGWVTQYF	17	-	TRBJ2-3	TRBV4-1	TRBD2